This TCR beta chain was documented in a study of blood T cell repertoires in COVID-19. Authors' data handling: Estimation of nucleated cell counts was performed using reference gene primer amplification. The protocol was immunoSEQ multiplex PCR, while the TCRdb copy is restricted to in-frame clones and leaves out a portion. The V and J calls and clone size were taken over from that table, and D and trimming were inferred from the DNA. The sample contains just over 350,000 clones, about 88% of which appear only once. Grouping used clinical history reported by participants in a survey and questionnaire. All recovered Cohort 3 donors got two negative PCRs, got clearance, or saw symptom resolution. J gave up 6 bases and V 5 bases, and 6 bases lay outside the gene matches. Germline V lookup: CDR1 MNHEY, CDR2 SVGEGT. The CDR3 is made up of 13 amino acids.

The source material was PBMCs or T cells enriched from blood (not recorded which). V and J are TRBV6-2 or TRBV6-3 and TRBJ1-2; TRBD1 aligns across 7 bases. The sequence was obtained from a young woman who had recovered from COVID-19. This chain's CDR3 is CASSQDREDGYTF. The CDR3 coding sequence is TGTGCCAGCAGTCAAGACAGGGAAGATGGCTACACCTTC.